This TCR beta chain derives from a study of blood T cell repertoires in COVID-19. At the level of the study: The analysed material was cDNA or gDNA that came from T cells, B-cell-depleted T cells, or PBMCs.

As handled by the study authors: Reference gene primer amplification in the assay estimated nucleated cell counts. Assay used: immunoSEQ multiplex PCR; TCRdb lists only in-frame clones, some missing. V and J calls and clone size come straight from that table; D and trimming were deduced from the DNA. The table lists around 380,000 clones, 87% of them singletons. Cohorts were based on clinical histories the participants reported. The recovered donors of Cohort 3 showed two negative PCRs, clearance, or symptom resolution. This TCR was sampled from a man aged 30-40 years who had recovered from COVID-19. The sample comprised PBMCs or T cells enriched from blood (not recorded which).

CDR3 sequence: CASSKEGRGAEIYEQYF. CDR3 DNA: TGTGCCAGCAGCAAAGAGGGTCGGGGGGCTGAAATCTACGAGCAGTACTTC. V usage is TRBV21-1 and J usage is TRBJ2-7; whether TRBD2, the table's D call, matches the DNA was not checked. TRBV21-1 is flagged as a pseudogene. The CDR3 is 17 residues long.